The source of this T cell receptor beta chain is a study of T cell changes during pregnancy in multiple sclerosis. The V gene's germline CDR1 is SGDLS and CDR2 YYNGEE. The CDR3 is 17 residues long. V dropped 3 bases and J dropped 5; count of bases not matched to a gene: 10. The protocol was immunoSEQ multiplex PCR, while the TCRdb copy is restricted to in-frame clones and leaves out a portion. The top ten clones hold 2% to 2.5% of a sample with 84,000 or so clones, about 94% of them seen once. This chain uses TRBV9 with TRBJ2-5, with 13 positions matching TRBD2. The material sequenced was peripheral blood, taken in the third trimester of pregnancy. The sequence came from a female donor with multiple sclerosis, enrolled in a pregnancy study. CDR3 amino acids: CASSDPGLAGQAETQYF. CDR3 in DNA: TGTGCCAGCAGCGACCCGGGACTAGCGGGACAGGCGGAGACCCAGTACTTC. Looking up the rest from reference TRBV9 and TRBJ2-5 gives the full variable domain: DSGVTQTPKHLITATGQRVTLRCSPRSGDLSVYWYQQSLDQGLQFLIQYYNGEERAKGNILERFSAQQFPDLHSELNLSSLELGDSALYFCASSDPGLAGQAETQYFGPGTRLLVL.